The entry that follows covers one TCR beta chain sequence. Germline V gene lookup returns CDR1 MNHEY and CDR2 SMNVEV (reference sequence). There are 12 residues in the CDR3. Trimming stripped 5 bases from V and 6 bases from J, with 10 bases between. Time point reported: blood from clinic visit 5 months post-surgery; TSC patient then seizure free. The sample is drawn from a study of brain T cells in children with intractable seizures. Libraries were prepared by immunoSEQ multiplex PCR; TCRdb keeps only in-frame clonotypes and omits some of them. Of hundreds of thousands of clones listed, over 90% are singletons.

The sample was peripheral blood, taken more than 4 months after surgery. The receptor was derived from a boy in the first two years of life with tuberous sclerosis and intractable seizures. The chain joins TRBV27 to TRBJ1-1, with a possible D match to TRBD1 (5 bases). Written as DNA, the CDR3 is TGTGCCAGCAGTGGGGGGAGGGCTGAAGCTTTCTTT. Translated: CASSGGRAEAFF.